A selection of T cell receptor beta chains follows, all from one sample in a study of T-cell memory formation after mild COVID-19. TCRdb used MiXCR to reprocess the 5' RACE reads, holding one entry per CDR3 protein. The data hold fewer than 550,000 distinct CDR3 sequences, with over 15% observed a single time. The sequenced sample consisted of PBMCs or a T cell subset sorted from them (not recorded which). Source of these receptors: an adult woman who had mild COVID-19 (a few samples of this study predate the infection). Cell type and time point are not known. Each CDR3 is given with its conserved first and last residue. D genes are given only for firm matches. Clone size is given for some rows only: seen once, a few or many times, or a class if the clone is expanded.

V	length	J	size	D	DNA	CDR3
TRBV2	14	TRBJ1-2	NA	NA	TGTGCCAGCAGTGAAGGACGGGTTCACGAGGGCTACACCTTC	CASSEGRVHEGYTF
TRBV7-9	13	TRBJ2-5	NA	TRBD1	TGTGCCAGCAGCTTGACAGGGCCTGGGGCCCAGTACTTC	CASSLTGPGAQYF
TRBV30	13	TRBJ2-3	few	NA	TGTGCCTGGAGGGGGGGGGCCAGGGATACGCAGTATTTT	CAWRGGARDTQYF
TRBV12-3/TRBV12-4	14	TRBJ2-2	few	TRBD2	TGTGCCTCAACGGGGGGGCAGGACACCGGGGAGCTGTTTTTT	CASTGGQDTGELFF
TRBV7-2	16	TRBJ1-6	NA	NA	TGTGCCAGCAGCTCCACTCGGGGCCCTAGTAGTTCACCCCTCCACTTT	CASSSTRGPSSSPLHF
TRBV7-8	15	TRBJ2-7	NA	NA	TGTGCCAGCAGCTACTACGGGGTGAGCTCCTACGAGCAGTACTTC	CASSYYGVSSYEQYF
TRBV18	13	TRBJ1-2	few	TRBD1	TGTGCCAGCTCACCGGGACAGGGTGATGGCTACACCTTC	CASSPGQGDGYTF
TRBV20-1	13	TRBJ1-2	few	TRBD1	TGCAGTGCTAGAGCTCAGGGGGCCTATGGCTACACCTTC	CSARAQGAYGYTF
TRBV19	13	TRBJ2-3	few	NA	TGTGCCAGTAGTATCGGTAGGGGAGATACGCAGTATTTT	CASSIGRGDTQYF
TRBV12-3/TRBV12-4	16	TRBJ2-5	NA	TRBD2	TGTGCCAGCATAGTAGGAAGCGGGGGTAGAAAAGAGACCCAGTACTTC	CASIVGSGGRKETQYF
TRBV4-3	14	TRBJ2-7	few	NA	TGCGCCAGCAGCCAATTCACAGGGACCCACGAGCAGTACTTC	CASSQFTGTHEQYF
TRBV5-4	14	TRBJ2-3	few	TRBD2	TGTGCCAGCAGCTGGGGACTAGCTCCAGATACGCAGTATTTT	CASSWGLAPDTQYF
TRBV4-3	17	TRBJ2-5	few	TRBD2	TGCGCCAGCAGCCAAGTCCCCATCGTAGCGGGAGGAGAGACCCAGTACTTC	CASSQVPIVAGGETQYF
TRBV7-9	13	TRBJ1-4	NA	NA	TGTGCCAGCAGCTGGGGGGTTGATGAAAAACTGTTTTTT	CASSWGVDEKLFF
TRBV6-5	17	TRBJ1-3	NA	NA	TGTGCCAGCAGCCAACCCCATTTCCCAGGGCCTGGAAACACCATATATTTT	CASSQPHFPGPGNTIYF
TRBV7-6	16	TRBJ2-5	few	TRBD2	TGTGCCAGCAGCTTCGCGGGGGGCCTGACAACGGAGACCCAGTACTTC	CASSFAGGLTTETQYF
TRBV4-1	16	TRBJ1-1	NA	NA	TGCGCCAGCAGCCAAGCAATATTCGGAGTGAACACTGAAGCTTTCTTT	CASSQAIFGVNTEAFF
TRBV3-1	11	TRBJ1-6	few	NA	TGTGCCAGCACCAAGGGAGGGGCCCTCCACTTT	CASTKGGALHF
TRBV27	15	TRBJ2-7	few	TRBD1	TGTGCCAGCAGTTCCCGGGACAGGGCATCCTACGAGCAGTACTTC	CASSSRDRASYEQYF
TRBV5-1	16	TRBJ2-1	NA	TRBD2	TGCGCCAGCAGCTTTCTGAGCGGGGGACCCTACAATGAGCAGTTCTTC	CASSFLSGGPYNEQFF
TRBV24-1	13	TRBJ2-7	once	NA	TGTGCCACGGCCCGGGCCGGCGACTACGAGCAGTACTTC	CATARAGDYEQYF
TRBV15	15	TRBJ2-7	few	TRBD2	TGTGCCACCAGCAGAGACGTTAGCGGGAGTAGCGAGCAGTACTTC	CATSRDVSGSSEQYF
TRBV5-1	16	TRBJ2-7	NA	TRBD2	TGCGCCAGCAGCTCATGGCTAGCGGGGGACTCCTACGAGCAGTACTTC	CASSSWLAGDSYEQYF
TRBV24-1	15	TRBJ2-3	NA	TRBD1	TGTGCCACCAGTGATTCACCAGGGGGCTCCGATACGCAGTATTTT	CATSDSPGGSDTQYF
TRBV12-3/TRBV12-4	12	TRBJ2-3	NA	NA	TGTGCCAGCACGACTAGCACAGATACGCAGTATTTT	CASTTSTDTQYF
TRBV9	15	TRBJ2-2	NA	NA	TGTGCCAGCAGCGTAACTCCGAGGAACACCGGGGAGCTGTTTTTT	CASSVTPRNTGELFF
TRBV4-1	16	TRBJ1-1	NA	NA	TGCGCCAGCAGCCAAGTCGGGCTTGCCGGGAACACTGAAGCTTTCTTT	CASSQVGLAGNTEAFF
TRBV3-1	15	TRBJ2-5	NA	NA	TGTGCCAGCAGCATCTCCGGGACTCTCCAAGAGACCCAGTACTTC	CASSISGTLQETQYF
TRBV9	15	TRBJ2-3	NA	NA	TGTGCCAGCAGCTGGAGCGGAGGGACCACAGATACGCAGTATTTT	CASSWSGGTTDTQYF
TRBV27	15	TRBJ2-2	NA	NA	TGTGCCAGCAGTTTCGGGACCGATAACACCGGGGAGCTGTTTTTT	CASSFGTDNTGELFF
TRBV7-8	18	TRBJ2-3	NA	NA	TGTGCCAGCAGCTTAGTCGGGGGAGCCCTAAGTTTCACAGATACGCAGTATTTT	CASSLVGGALSFTDTQYF
TRBV29-1	12	TRBJ2-3	NA	NA	TGCAGCGTTGAATTCCGAGAGGATACGCAGTATTTT	CSVEFREDTQYF
TRBV4-1	15	TRBJ2-7	NA	NA	TGCGCCAGCAGCCATACAGGTGGTAAGTCCTACGAGCAGTACTTC	CASSHTGGKSYEQYF
TRBV7-9	13	TRBJ2-4	NA	NA	TGTGCCAGCAGCAACCCCCGAACCTATAGTCAGTACTTC	CASSNPRTYSQYF
TRBV18	14	TRBJ2-1	few	TRBD2	TGTGCCAGCTCACCGGGGACTAGTAGCGATGAGCAGTTCTTC	CASSPGTSSDEQFF
TRBV6-5	14	TRBJ2-7	once	NA	TGTGCCAGCACCCCTGCGGCGGAAGTCTACGAGCAGTACTTC	CASTPAAEVYEQYF
TRBV6-2/TRBV6-3	15	TRBJ2-7	NA	TRBD1	TGTGCCAGCAGTTCCGGGACAGGGGTGGCCTACGAGCAGTACTTC	CASSSGTGVAYEQYF
TRBV12-3/TRBV12-4	13	TRBJ1-1	NA	NA	TGTGCCAGCAGTTTTCAGGGACCCCGAAACGCTTTCTTT	CASSFQGPRNAFF
TRBV6-5	15	TRBJ2-5	few	NA	TGTGCCAGCAGTTACTCGACGTCTGCCCAAGAGACCCAGTACTTC	CASSYSTSAQETQYF
TRBV5-1	13	TRBJ1-1	few	TRBD1	TGCGCCAGCAGCATACGACAGGGTTTGGAAGCTTTCTTT	CASSIRQGLEAFF
TRBV5-5	15	TRBJ1-1	few	NA	TGTGCCAGCAGATCGGAGGGCAGGGTGCACACTGAAGCTTTCTTT	CASRSEGRVHTEAFF
TRBV25-1	13	TRBJ2-5	few	NA	TGTGCCACTTGCCAAGGGTGGGTTGAGACCCAGTACTTC	CATCQGWVETQYF
TRBV4-1	14	TRBJ1-1	NA	TRBD1	TGCGCCAGCAGCTTCAGACAGGGGGGCACTGAAGCTTTCTTT	CASSFRQGGTEAFF
TRBV28	12	TRBJ2-7	many	TRBD1	TGTGCCATCATGGGACAGGCGTACGAGCAGTACTTC	CAIMGQAYEQYF
TRBV11-2	17	TRBJ2-3	NA	NA	TGTGCCAGCAGCACTACCGCGCAGGTGGGAGGCGCGGATACGCAGTATTTT	CASSTTAQVGGADTQYF
TRBV7-2	14	TRBJ2-3	many	NA	TGTGCCAGCAGCTTTCGATTCCTCGCAGATACGCAGTATTTT	CASSFRFLADTQYF
TRBV19	14	TRBJ2-4	NA	NA	TGTGCCAGTAGTATTTCCCTAGCCAAAAACATTCAGTACTTC	CASSISLAKNIQYF
TRBV30	15	TRBJ2-2	NA	NA	TGTGCCTGGAGTGTAGGGGACACTCTAGCCGGGGAGCTGTTTTTT	CAWSVGDTLAGELFF
TRBV6-5	15	TRBJ1-3	once	NA	TGTGCCAGCACTCAAGGGGGAAACTCTGGAAACACCATATATTTT	CASTQGGNSGNTIYF
TRBV5-4	14	TRBJ2-7	few	TRBD1	TGTGCCAGCAGCTGGGACAGGGGGCTCAACGAGCAGTACTTC	CASSWDRGLNEQYF
TRBV11-2	11	TRBJ2-3	few	NA	TGTGCCGGAGGGGGGGTAGATACGCAGTATTTT	CAGGGVDTQYF
TRBV27	13	TRBJ2-5	few	NA	TGTGCCAGCAGTCCCCTTTCAAGGGAGACCCAGTACTTC	CASSPLSRETQYF
TRBV6-5	13	TRBJ1-1	few	NA	TGTGCCAGCAGTTACAGGGGCCATACTGAAGCTTTCTTT	CASSYRGHTEAFF
TRBV6-5	18	TRBJ2-7	few	TRBD2	TGTGCCAGCAGCAGTTTCCCGGGACTAGCGGGAGGGCCCCACGAGCAGTACTTC	CASSSFPGLAGGPHEQYF